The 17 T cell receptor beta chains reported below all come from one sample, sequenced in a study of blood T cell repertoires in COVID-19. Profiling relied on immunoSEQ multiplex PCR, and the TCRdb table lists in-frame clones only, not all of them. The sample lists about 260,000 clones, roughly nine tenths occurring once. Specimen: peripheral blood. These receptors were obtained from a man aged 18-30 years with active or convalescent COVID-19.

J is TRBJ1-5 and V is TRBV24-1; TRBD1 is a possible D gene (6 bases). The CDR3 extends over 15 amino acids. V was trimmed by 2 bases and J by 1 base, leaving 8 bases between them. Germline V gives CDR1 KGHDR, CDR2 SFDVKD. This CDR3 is CATSDSRGSNQPQHF. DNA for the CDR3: TGTGCCACCAGTGATTCCAGGGGAAGCAATCAGCCCCAGCATTTT.

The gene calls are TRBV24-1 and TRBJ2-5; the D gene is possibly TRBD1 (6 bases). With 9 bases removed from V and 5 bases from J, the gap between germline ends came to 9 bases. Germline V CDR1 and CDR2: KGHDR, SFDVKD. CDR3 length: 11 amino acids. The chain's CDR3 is CATGGLETQYF. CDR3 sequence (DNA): TGTGCCACCGGGGGCTTGGAGACCCAGTACTTC.

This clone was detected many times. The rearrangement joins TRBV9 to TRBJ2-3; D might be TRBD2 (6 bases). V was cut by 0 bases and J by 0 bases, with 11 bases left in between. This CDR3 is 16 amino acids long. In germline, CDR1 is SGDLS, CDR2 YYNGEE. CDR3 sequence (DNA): TGTGCCAGCAGCGTAGAGGGTAGCGGAAGCACAGATACGCAGTATTTT. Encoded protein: CASSVEGSGSTDTQYF.

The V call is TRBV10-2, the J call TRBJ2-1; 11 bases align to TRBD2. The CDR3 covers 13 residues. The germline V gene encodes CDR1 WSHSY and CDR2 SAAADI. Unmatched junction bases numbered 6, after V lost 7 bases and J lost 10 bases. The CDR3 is CASKSSGGTEQFF. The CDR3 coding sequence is TGCGCCAGCAAGTCTAGCGGGGGGACCGAGCAGTTCTTC.

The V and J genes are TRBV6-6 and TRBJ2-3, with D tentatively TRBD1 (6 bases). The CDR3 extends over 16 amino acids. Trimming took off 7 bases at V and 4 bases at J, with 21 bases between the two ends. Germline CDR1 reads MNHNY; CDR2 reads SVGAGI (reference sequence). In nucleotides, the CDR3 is TGTGCCAGCATTGACGAACAGGGCCGGAGGCCAGATACGCAGTATTTT. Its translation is CASIDEQGRRPDTQYF.

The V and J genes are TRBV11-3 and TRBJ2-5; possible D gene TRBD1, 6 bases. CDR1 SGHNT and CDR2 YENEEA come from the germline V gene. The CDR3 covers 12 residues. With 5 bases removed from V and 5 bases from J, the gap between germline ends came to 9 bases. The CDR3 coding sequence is TGTGCCAGCAGCGCCCAGGGGGAGACCCAGTACTTC. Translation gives CASSAQGETQYF.

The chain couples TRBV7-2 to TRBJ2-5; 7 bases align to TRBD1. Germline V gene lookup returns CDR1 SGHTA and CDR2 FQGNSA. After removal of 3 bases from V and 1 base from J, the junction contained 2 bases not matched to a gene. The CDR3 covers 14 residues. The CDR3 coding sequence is TGTGCCAGCAGCTTCGGGACAGCCCAAGAGACCCAGTACTTC. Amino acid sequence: CASSFGTAQETQYF. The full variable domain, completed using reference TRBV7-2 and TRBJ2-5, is GAGVSQSPSNKVTEKGKDVELRCDPISGHTALYWYRQSLGQGLEFLIYFQGNSAPDKSGLPSDRFSAERTGGSVSTLTIQRTQQEDSAVYLCASSFGTAQETQYFGPGTRLLVL.

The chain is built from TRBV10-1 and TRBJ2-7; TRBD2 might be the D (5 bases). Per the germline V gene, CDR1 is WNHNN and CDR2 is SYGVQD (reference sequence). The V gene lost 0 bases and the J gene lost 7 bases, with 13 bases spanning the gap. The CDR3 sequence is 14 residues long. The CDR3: CASSESAGGREQYF. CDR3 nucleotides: TGCGCCAGCAGTGAGTCGGCGGGCGGCAGGGAGCAGTACTTC.

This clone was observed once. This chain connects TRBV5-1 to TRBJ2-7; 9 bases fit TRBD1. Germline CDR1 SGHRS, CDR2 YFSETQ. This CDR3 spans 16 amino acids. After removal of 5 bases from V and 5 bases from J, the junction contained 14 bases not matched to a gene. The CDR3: CASSYQPSGQGDEQYF. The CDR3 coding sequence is TGCGCCAGCAGTTATCAACCCTCGGGACAGGGAGACGAGCAGTACTTC. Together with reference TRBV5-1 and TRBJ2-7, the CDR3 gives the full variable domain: KAGVTQTPRYLIKTRGQQVTLSCSPISGHRSVSWYQQTPGQGLQFLFEYFSETQRNKGNFPGRFSGRQFSNSRSEMNVSTLELGDSALYLCASSYQPSGQGDEQYFGPGTRLTVT.

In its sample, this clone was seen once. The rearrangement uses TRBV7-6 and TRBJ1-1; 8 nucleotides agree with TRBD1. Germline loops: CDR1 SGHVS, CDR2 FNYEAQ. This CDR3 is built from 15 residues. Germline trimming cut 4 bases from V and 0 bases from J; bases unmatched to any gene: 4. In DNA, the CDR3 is TGTGCCAGCAGCTCTTCACAGGGGGTGAACACTGAAGCTTTCTTT. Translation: CASSSSQGVNTEAFF.

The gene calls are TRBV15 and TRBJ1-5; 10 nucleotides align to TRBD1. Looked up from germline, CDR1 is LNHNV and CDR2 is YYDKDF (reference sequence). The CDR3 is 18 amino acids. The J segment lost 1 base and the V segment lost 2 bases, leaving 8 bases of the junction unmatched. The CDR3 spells CATSRPGQGTVSNQPQHF. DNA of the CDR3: TGTGCCACCAGCAGACCGGGACAGGGGACAGTAAGCAATCAGCCCCAGCATTTT.

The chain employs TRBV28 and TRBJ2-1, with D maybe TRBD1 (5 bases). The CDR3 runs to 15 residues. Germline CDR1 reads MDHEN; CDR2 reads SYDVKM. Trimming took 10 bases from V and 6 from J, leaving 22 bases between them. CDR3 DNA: TGTGCCATCACCCCCCTCGGCAGGGTGGTCAATGAGCAGTTCTTC. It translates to CAITPLGRVVNEQFF.

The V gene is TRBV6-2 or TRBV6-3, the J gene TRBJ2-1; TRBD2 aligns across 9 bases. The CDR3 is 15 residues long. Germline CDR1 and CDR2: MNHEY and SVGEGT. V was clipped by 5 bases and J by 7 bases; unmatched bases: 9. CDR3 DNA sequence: TGTGCCAGCAGTCTTGGACTAGCGAGAGATAATGAGCAGTTCTTC. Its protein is CASSLGLARDNEQFF.

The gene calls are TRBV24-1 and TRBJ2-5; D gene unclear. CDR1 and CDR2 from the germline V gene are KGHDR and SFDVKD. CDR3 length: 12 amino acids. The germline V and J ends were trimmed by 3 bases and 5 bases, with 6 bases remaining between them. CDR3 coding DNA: TGTGCCACCAGTGATAATGAGGAGACCCAGTACTTC. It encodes CATSDNEETQYF.

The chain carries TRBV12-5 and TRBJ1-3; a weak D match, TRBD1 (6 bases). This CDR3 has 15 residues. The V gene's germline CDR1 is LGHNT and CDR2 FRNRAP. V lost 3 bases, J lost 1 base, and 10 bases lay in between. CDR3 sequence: CASGFGQSSGNTIYF. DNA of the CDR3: TGTGCTAGTGGTTTTGGACAGTCTTCTGGAAACACCATATATTTT.

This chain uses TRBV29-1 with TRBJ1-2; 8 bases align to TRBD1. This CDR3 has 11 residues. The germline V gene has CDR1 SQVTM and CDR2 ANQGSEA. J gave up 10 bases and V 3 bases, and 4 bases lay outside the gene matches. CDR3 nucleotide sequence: TGCAGCGTTGACTCGCAGGGGGCCTACACCTTC. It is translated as CSVDSQGAYTF.

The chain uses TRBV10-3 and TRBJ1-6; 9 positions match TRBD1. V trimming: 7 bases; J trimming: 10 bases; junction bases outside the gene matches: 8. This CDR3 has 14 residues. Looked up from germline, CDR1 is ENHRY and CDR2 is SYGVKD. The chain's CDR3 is CAINNRDRESPLHF. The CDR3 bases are TGTGCCATCAATAACCGGGACAGGGAATCACCCCTCCACTTT.